The 19 T cell receptor beta chains below were found in one sample sequenced in a study of OX40 agonist ivuxolimab in advanced cancers. Measured with immunoSEQ multiplex PCR; TCRdb has only the in-frame clones, and not every one. The sample carries more than 80,000 clones, approximately 90% recorded once. The starting material was CD4+ or CD8+ T cells sorted from blood, obtained in a trial of the OX40 agonist ivuxolimab. The receptors were gathered from an adult with an advanced solid tumor such as melanoma, head and neck, liver or kidney cancer.

The genes are TRBV7-9 and TRBJ1-2; no firm D call. CDR3 length: 14 residues. CDR1 is SEHNR, CDR2 FQNEAQ, per germline (reference sequence). With 4 bases removed from V and 8 bases from J, the gap between germline ends came to 17 bases. CDR3 DNA: TGTGCCAGCAGCTCGGTCACTCAGAACGTGGGCTACACCTTC. Translation gives CASSSVTQNVGYTF.

V gene TRBV18 combines with J gene TRBJ1-4, with D uncertain. Between the trimmed V and J ends, which lost 6 bases and 8 bases, there was a span of 22 bases. This CDR3 region has 16 residues. Germline lookup yields CDR1 KGHSH and CDR2 LQKENI. The CDR3 here is CASSPGNGARREKLFF. The CDR3 region has the DNA TGTGCCAGCTCCCCTGGGAACGGAGCACGCCGGGAAAAACTGTTTTTT.

This clone is a singleton in its sample. This chain joins TRBV5-6 and TRBJ2-5, with 7 bases lining up with TRBD2. The CDR3 runs to 13 residues. The V gene's germline CDR1 is SGHDT and CDR2 YYEEEE. The V gene end was trimmed by 4 bases and the J gene end by 5 bases; junction bases not matched to a gene: 5. The CDR3 region is CASSRRGDETQYF. The CDR3 DNA follows: TGTGCCAGCAGCCGTCGGGGGGATGAGACCCAGTACTTC.

The chain has TRBV28 and TRBJ1-6, with 8 bases identical to TRBD1. V lost 6 bases and J lost 6; bases outside the gene matches: 7. CDR1 MDHEN and CDR2 SYDVKM come from the germline V gene. CDR3 length: 15 amino acids. CDR3 nucleotide sequence: TGTGCCAGCAGCCCGACAGGGGCCTTTAATTCACCCCTCCACTTT. This codes for CASSPTGAFNSPLHF.

Worth noting for this clone: Other DNA sequences in the sample encode the same CDR3. The chain uses TRBV4-3 and TRBJ2-3; TRBD1 matches 8 bases. Per the germline V gene, CDR1 is LGHNA and CDR2 is YSLEER. The CDR3 spans 17 residues. J was trimmed by 1 base and V by 1 base; bases with no gene match: 7. CDR3 in amino acids: CASSQGTGTGRTDTQYF. CDR3 DNA: TGCGCCAGCAGCCAAGGGACTGGGACAGGCCGCACAGATACGCAGTATTTT.

The rearrangement links TRBV4-3 to TRBJ1-6, with 8 positions matching TRBD1. This CDR3 region has 17 residues. Germline CDR1 and CDR2: LGHNA and YSLEER. Trimming took 1 base from V and 9 from J; bases not matched to a gene: 11. In DNA, the CDR3 is TGCGCCAGCAGCCAAGTAACCGAGAAACAGGGGGGTTCACCCCTCCACTTT. Encoded protein: CASSQVTEKQGGSPLHF.

The CDR3 sequence is CASSAQGYEQYF. In DNA, the CDR3 is TGTGCCAGCAGCGCCCAAGGATACGAGCAGTACTTC. The V gene is TRBV7-9, the J gene TRBJ2-7; D not resolved. This CDR3 is 12 amino acids long. Germline loops: CDR1 SEHNR, CDR2 FQNEAQ (reference sequence). Trimming shortened V by 5 bases and J by 4 bases, and 9 bases separated the two germline ends.

This clone was observed a few times. The rearrangement links TRBV7-9 to TRBJ2-7; 10 positions match TRBD2. The V gene end was trimmed by 5 bases and the J gene end by 4 bases; junction bases not matched to a gene: 5. Germline CDR1 SEHNR, CDR2 FQNEAQ (reference sequence). This CDR3 contains 14 residues. As DNA, the CDR3 is TGTGCCAGCAGCCGCAGCGGGGGGGTGTACGAGCAGTACTTC. This sequence encodes CASSRSGGVYEQYF.

The genes are TRBV10-3 and TRBJ1-2; 7 nucleotides align to TRBD1. The V and J ends lost 7 bases and 5 bases, in that order; junction bases with no gene match: 4. Per the germline V gene, CDR1 is ENHRY and CDR2 is SYGVKD. CDR3 length: 12 amino acids. CDR3 DNA sequence: TGTGCCATCATGGGGGGACAGTATGGCTACACCTTC. It specifies CAIMGGQYGYTF.

V and J are TRBV27 and TRBJ2-6; D uncertain. V lost 4 bases and J 4 bases, leaving 11 bases between the germline ends. Germline CDR1 and CDR2: MNHEY and SMNVEV (reference sequence). There are 15 residues in the CDR3. The DNA for the CDR3 is TGTGCCAGCAGTTCTCATGGTAGCGGGGCCAACGTCCTGACTTTC. Translating it yields CASSSHGSGANVLTF.

The chain employs TRBV29-1 and TRBJ1-1, with 10 positions matching TRBD1. Germline lookup yields CDR1 SQVTM and CDR2 ANQGSEA. The CDR3 is made up of 16 amino acids. V lost 7 bases, J lost 6 bases, and 17 bases stayed unmatched. The CDR3 region has the DNA TGCAGCGGCATCCCGGGACAGGGGAAATCGGGCGCTGAAGCTTTCTTT. It specifies CSGIPGQGKSGAEAFF.

The rearrangement joins TRBV2 to TRBJ2-5; maybe TRBD1 (5 bases). The CDR3 runs 12 residues. V was shortened by 5 bases and J by 5 bases, with 9 bases between the two germline ends. CDR1 is SNHLY, CDR2 FYNNEI, per germline. CDR3 nucleotide sequence: TGTGCCAGCAGTCGGACAAGGGAGACCCAGTACTTC. It is translated as CASSRTRETQYF.

The chain employs TRBV25-1 and TRBJ1-2, with D hard to call. The CDR3 is made up of 14 amino acids. Germline V lookup: CDR1 MGHDK, CDR2 SYGVNS. V lost 3 bases to trimming and J lost 4 bases, with 12 bases between them. CDR3 sequence: CASSEWTSSYGYTF. The CDR3, as DNA: TGTGCCAGCAGTGAGTGGACGTCCAGCTATGGCTACACCTTC.

This chain links TRBV5-1 with TRBJ2-3; TRBD1 aligns across 7 bases. Germline V gene data show CDR1 as SGHRS and CDR2 as YFSETQ. With 4 bases clipped from V and 2 bases from J, the junction kept 4 bases outside the gene matches. The CDR3 spans 14 residues. The CDR3 region has the DNA TGCGCCAGCAGCATGGGACAGTACACAGATACGCAGTATTTT. It translates to CASSMGQYTDTQYF.

The chain employs TRBV5-1 and TRBJ2-1; perhaps TRBD2 as D (7 bases). From germline, CDR1 is SGHRS and CDR2 YFSETQ. V dropped 0 bases and J dropped 4 bases, with 17 bases sitting between them. The CDR3 sequence is 17 residues long. CDR3 sequence: CASSLELRGARYNEQFF. The CDR3 bases are TGCGCCAGCAGCTTGGAATTACGGGGGGCGAGGTACAATGAGCAGTTCTTC.

CDR3 loop: CASSLSTGGSEQFF. CDR3 sequence (DNA): TGTGCCAGCAGCTTATCAACAGGGGGCTCTGAGCAGTTCTTC. The chain is built from TRBV11-2 and TRBJ2-1, with 9 nucleotides matching TRBD1. The CDR3 runs to 14 residues. Looked up from germline, CDR1 is SGHAT and CDR2 is FQNNGV. After removal of 2 bases from V and 9 bases from J, the junction contained 5 bases not matched to a gene.

The CDR3, as DNA: TGTGCCAGCAGCCGACCCGGGACACCGCCACAGTGGGAGCAGTACTTC. Translating it yields CASSRPGTPPQWEQYF. This rearrangement joins TRBV28 to TRBJ2-7, with D maybe TRBD1 (6 bases). V was trimmed by 6 bases and J by 7 bases, leaving 25 bases between them. Germline V lookup: CDR1 MDHEN, CDR2 SYDVKM. This CDR3 has 16 residues.

V gene TRBV7-2 combines with J gene TRBJ1-3; weak D call: TRBD1 (5 bases). This CDR3 is 13 amino acids long. Trimming left V 3 bases short and J 4 bases short, with 7 bases between. CDR1 and CDR2 from the germline V gene are SGHTA and FQGNSA. As DNA, the CDR3 is TGTGCCAGCAGCTTGTCAGGGGGAAACACCATATATTTT. Translation: CASSLSGGNTIYF.

This sequence joins TRBV19 and TRBJ1-4; D gene unclear. Trimming took off 3 bases at V and 0 bases at J, with 11 bases between the two ends. CDR3 length: 16 residues. Germline lookup yields CDR1 LNHDA and CDR2 SQIVND (reference sequence). The CDR3 DNA sequence: TGTGCCAGTAGTATGTCGCAGATTACAACTAATGAAAAACTGTTTTTT. It translates to CASSMSQITTNEKLFF.